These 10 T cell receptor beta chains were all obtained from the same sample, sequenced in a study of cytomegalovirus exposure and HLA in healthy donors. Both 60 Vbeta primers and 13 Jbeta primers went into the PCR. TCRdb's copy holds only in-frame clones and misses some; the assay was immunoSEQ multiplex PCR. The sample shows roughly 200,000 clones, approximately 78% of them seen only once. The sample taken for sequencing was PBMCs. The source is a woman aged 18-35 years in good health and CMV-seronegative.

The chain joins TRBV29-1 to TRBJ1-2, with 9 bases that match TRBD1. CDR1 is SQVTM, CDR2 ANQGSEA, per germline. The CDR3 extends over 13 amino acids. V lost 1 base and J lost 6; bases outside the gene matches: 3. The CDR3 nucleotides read TGCAGCGTTGAAGGGGACAGGGAGGATGGCTACACCTTC. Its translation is CSVEGDREDGYTF.

CDR3 amino acids: CASSRGTAKETQYF. CDR3 DNA sequence: TGTGCCAGCAGCCGAGGGACAGCAAAAGAGACCCAGTACTTC. The chain is built from TRBV14 and TRBJ2-5, with 7 bases identical to TRBD1. The V gene end was trimmed by 4 bases and the J gene end by 3 bases; junction bases not matched to a gene: 5. Per the germline V gene, CDR1 is SGHDN and CDR2 is FVKESK. The CDR3 runs to 14 residues. The full variable domain, in which reference TRBV14 and TRBJ2-5 provide the parts outside the CDR3, is EAGVTQFPSHSVIEKGQTVTLRCDPISGHDNLYWYRRVMGKEIKFLLHFVKESKQDESGMPNNRFLAERTGGTYSTLKVQPAELEDSGVYFCASSRGTAKETQYFGPGTRLLVL.

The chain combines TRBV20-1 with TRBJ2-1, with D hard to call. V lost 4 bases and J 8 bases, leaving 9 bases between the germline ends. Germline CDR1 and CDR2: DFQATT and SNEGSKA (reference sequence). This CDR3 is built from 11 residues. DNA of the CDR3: TGCAGTGCTAACTTGCCCCATGAGCAGTTCTTC. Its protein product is CSANLPHEQFF.

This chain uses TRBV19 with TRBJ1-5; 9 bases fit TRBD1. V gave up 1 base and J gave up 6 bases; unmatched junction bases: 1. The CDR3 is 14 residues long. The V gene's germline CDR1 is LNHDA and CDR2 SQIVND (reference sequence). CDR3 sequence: CASSIGDRAQPQHF. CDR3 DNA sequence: TGTGCCAGTAGTATAGGGGACAGGGCTCAGCCCCAGCATTTT.

The CDR3 sequence is CASSQTGTGRNYGYTF. The CDR3 DNA follows: TGCGCCAGCAGCCAAACAGGGACAGGACGAAACTATGGCTACACCTTC. The V gene is TRBV4-3, the J gene TRBJ1-2, with 8 positions matching TRBD1. Trimming at V came to 2 bases and at J to 2 bases, leaving 7 bases not matched to a gene. CDR1 is LGHNA and CDR2 is YSLEER in the germline V gene. The CDR3 consists of 16 residues.

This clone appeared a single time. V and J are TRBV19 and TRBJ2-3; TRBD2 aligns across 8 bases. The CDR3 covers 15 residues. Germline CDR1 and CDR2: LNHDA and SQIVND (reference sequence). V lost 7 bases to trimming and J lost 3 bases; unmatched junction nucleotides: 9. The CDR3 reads CASKKRERSTDTQYF. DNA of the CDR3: TGTGCCAGTAAGAAGCGGGAGAGATCTACAGATACGCAGTATTTT.

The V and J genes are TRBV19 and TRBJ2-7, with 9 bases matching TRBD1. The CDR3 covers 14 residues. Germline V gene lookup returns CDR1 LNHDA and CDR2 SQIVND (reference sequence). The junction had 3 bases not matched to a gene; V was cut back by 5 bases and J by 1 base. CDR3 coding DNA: TGTGCCAGTAGTTATGGGACAGGGTCCTACGAGCAGTACTTC. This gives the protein CASSYGTGSYEQYF.

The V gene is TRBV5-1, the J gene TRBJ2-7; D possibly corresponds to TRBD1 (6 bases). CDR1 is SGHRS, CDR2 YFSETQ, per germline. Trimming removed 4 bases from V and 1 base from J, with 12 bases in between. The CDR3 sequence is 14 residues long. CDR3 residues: CASSVFTGSYEQYV. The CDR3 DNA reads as TGCGCCAGCAGCGTATTTACAGGGTCCTACGAGCAGTACGTC.

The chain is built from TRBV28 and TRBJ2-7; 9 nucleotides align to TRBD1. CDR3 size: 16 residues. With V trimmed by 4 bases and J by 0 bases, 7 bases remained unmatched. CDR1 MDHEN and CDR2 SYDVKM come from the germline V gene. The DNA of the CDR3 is TGTGCCAGCAGTTCTGGTGGGACAGGGTACTCCTACGAGCAGTACTTC. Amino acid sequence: CASSSGGTGYSYEQYF. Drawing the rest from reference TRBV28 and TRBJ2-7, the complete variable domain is DVKVTQSSRYLVKRTGEKVFLECVQDMDHENMFWYRQDPGLGLRLIYFSYDVKMKEKGDIPEGYSVSREKKERFSLILESASTNQTSMYLCASSSGGTGYSYEQYFGPGTRLTVT.

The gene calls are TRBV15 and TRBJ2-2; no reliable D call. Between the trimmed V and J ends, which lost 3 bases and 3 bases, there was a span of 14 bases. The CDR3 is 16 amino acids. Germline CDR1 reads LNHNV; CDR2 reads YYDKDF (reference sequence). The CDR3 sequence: CATSRVSNLYTGELFF. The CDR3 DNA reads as TGTGCCACCAGCAGGGTTAGTAACCTCTACACCGGGGAGCTGTTTTTT.